This TCR beta chain was sequenced during a study of PD-1 blockade in classical Hodgkin lymphoma. This CDR3 has 12 residues. Trimming removed 8 bases from V and 3 bases from J, with 10 bases in between. Germline V gives CDR1 SGHDN, CDR2 FVKESK. Time point reported: cycle 4 day 1 (C4D1), after more than five weeks of nivolumab. Relapse after autologous stem cell transplantation occurred in every patient, and brentuximab vedotin exposure varied. Classifying best responses yielded complete response, partial response or progressive disease. Sequencing was performed with immunoSEQ multiplex PCR; in TCRdb, only in-frame clones are kept and a portion is missing. The table shows 20,000 or so clones, with around three quarters occurring only once.

This TCR came from a human donor with classical Hodgkin lymphoma. The starting material was peripheral blood mononuclear cells (PBMCs), obtained before the fourth cycle of nivolumab. J is TRBJ2-5 and V is TRBV14; D is undetermined. CDR3 protein: CASARWKETQYF. As DNA, the CDR3 is TGTGCCAGCGCCAGGTGGAAAGAGACCCAGTACTTC.